The 28 T cell receptor beta chains below were found in one sample sequenced in a study of T cell responses to AZD1222 COVID-19 vaccine. Generated by immunoSEQ multiplex PCR, the TCRdb table keeps only in-frame clones and is missing some. The table records 130,000 to 150,000 clones, 82% of them present only once. The sample here was peripheral blood, taken on day 0 of MenACWY control vaccination. Receptor source: an adult in good health.

V and J are TRBV7-9 and TRBJ2-3; TRBD2 matches at 11 bases. In germline, CDR1 is SEHNR, CDR2 FQNEAQ (reference sequence). This CDR3 spans 15 amino acids. V trimming: 5 bases; J trimming: 0 bases; junction bases outside the gene matches: 1. CDR3 in amino acids: CASSRTSGSTDTQYF. The CDR3 region has the DNA TGTGCCAGCAGCCGGACTAGCGGGAGCACAGATACGCAGTATTTT.

A word on this clone: An end of the junction does not agree with germline; a read error may underlie this. The chain employs TRBV12-5 and TRBJ2-5, with 10 bases identical to TRBD1. CDR1 LGHNT and CDR2 FRNRAP come from the germline V gene. The CDR3 has 15 residues. The DNA of the CDR3 is TGTGCTAGTGGTCCCCTTCAGGACAGGGGGACTGTATCTGACTTC. It encodes CASGPLQDRGTVSDF.

About this clone: At one end the junction does not follow the germline gene, possibly because of a read error. This chain connects TRBV19 to TRBJ1-1, with TRBD1 identical over 9 bases. Germline lookup yields CDR1 LNHDA and CDR2 SQIVND (reference sequence). The CDR3 sequence is 14 residues long. Here the CDR3 DNA reads TGTGCCAGTAGCGGACAAGGACAGGGGTCCCCGAACACCTTT. It specifies CASSGQGQGSPNTF.

The genes are TRBV2 and TRBJ1-6; D gene unclear. V was pared by 6 bases and J by 6 bases, with 12 bases between. Germline V gene data show CDR1 as SNHLY and CDR2 as FYNNEI. The CDR3 totals 14 residues. The CDR3 nucleotides read TGTGCCAGCAGGGCGAACGGGGTTAATTCACCCCTCCACTTT. Translation: CASRANGVNSPLHF.

This clone was seen more than once but under ten times. The chain uses TRBV9 and TRBJ2-7; 8 bases are shared with TRBD2. Germline values: CDR1 SGDLS, CDR2 YYNGEE. The CDR3 loop spans 13 amino acids. The ends lost 4 bases at V and 1 base at J; junction bases unmatched: 1. This CDR3 reads CASSRGGSYEQYF. The CDR3 DNA reads TGTGCCAGCAGCCGGGGGGGTTCCTACGAGCAGTACTTC.

The rearrangement joins TRBV19 to TRBJ2-5; D gene uncertain. The germline gives CDR1 LNHDA, CDR2 SQIVND (reference sequence). The length of the CDR3 is 13 residues. V gave up 2 bases and J gave up 4 bases, with 8 bases separating them. The CDR3 protein is CASSILGGETQYF. CDR3 nucleotide sequence: TGTGCCAGTAGTATATTAGGCGGAGAGACCCAGTACTTC.

This clone has only one observation. This CDR3 is CSVEANSPGRTREAFF. In DNA, the CDR3 is TGCAGCGTTGAGGCCAATTCCCCGGGACGTACTAGAGAAGCTTTCTTT. The chain links TRBV29-1 to TRBJ1-1, with D perhaps TRBD1 (5 bases). Germline CDR1 reads SQVTM; CDR2 reads ANQGSEA. Trimming pared 3 bases from V and 8 bases from J, leaving 25 bases between. The CDR3 loop spans 16 amino acids.

A few counts support this clone. The chain carries TRBV6-5 and TRBJ1-4; unclear D gene. V lost 5 bases and J lost 0, with 10 bases in between. The CDR3 has 15 amino acids. CDR1 MNHEY and CDR2 SVGAGI come from the germline V gene. CDR3 in amino acids: CASSPVVATNEKLFF. The CDR3 DNA reads as TGTGCCAGCAGTCCTGTAGTTGCAACTAATGAAAAACTGTTTTTT.

The rearrangement uses TRBV20-1 and TRBJ1-1; D is ambiguous. The length of the CDR3 is 12 residues. The germline gives CDR1 DFQATT, CDR2 SNEGSKA (reference sequence). Trimming left V 3 bases short and J 7 bases short, with 12 bases between. CDR3 DNA sequence: TGCAGTGCTAGTAGAGACACATTTGAAGCTTTCTTT. This encodes CSASRDTFEAFF.

This clone has only a few counts. This chain uses TRBV3-1 (or the pseudogene TRBV3-2) with TRBJ1-2; D unresolved. CDR1 and CDR2 from the germline V gene are LGHDT and YNNKEL (reference sequence). The CDR3 spans 12 residues. V lost 4 bases to trimming and J lost 6 bases, with 9 bases between them. The CDR3 protein is CASSPGFNGYTF. The DNA for the CDR3 is TGTGCCAGCAGCCCCGGATTCAATGGCTACACCTTC.

The rearrangement joins TRBV18 to TRBJ2-7; a possible D gene is TRBD1 (5 bases). Trimming stripped 3 bases from V and 7 bases from J, with 16 bases between. Germline-derived CDR1 and CDR2 are KGHSH and LQKENI. The CDR3 has 14 amino acids. CDR3 sequence (DNA): TGTGCCAGCTCACCTGTCCAGGGCAGGATGGAGCAGTACGTC. Its protein product is CASSPVQGRMEQYV.

The rearrangement joins TRBV6-1 to TRBJ1-2; no clear D. CDR1 and CDR2 from the germline V gene are MNHNS and SASEGT. V was pared by 2 bases and J by 0 bases, with 7 bases between. CDR3 length equals 14 residues. CDR3 nucleotide sequence: TGTGCCAGCAGTGAAACACCTGCTAACTATGGCTACACCTTC. The encoded protein is CASSETPANYGYTF.

V gene TRBV28 combines with J gene TRBJ2-1, with 11 bases identical to TRBD2. Germline CDR1 is MDHEN and CDR2 is SYDVKM. The CDR3 covers 18 residues. V lost 1 base to trimming and J lost 0 bases; unmatched junction nucleotides: 5. DNA of the CDR3: TGTGCCAGCAGTTTATCTAGCGGGGGGCCAAGCTCCTACAATGAGCAGTTCTTC. Translation: CASSLSSGGPSSYNEQFF.

This chain connects TRBV19 to TRBJ2-7; 13 bases are a match to TRBD2. J gave up 6 bases and V 8 bases, and 13 bases lay outside the gene matches. From germline, CDR1 is LNHDA and CDR2 SQIVND (reference sequence). CDR3 size: 16 residues. This CDR3 is CASSGLAGVLIREQYF. The CDR3 region has the DNA TGTGCCAGTTCCGGACTAGCGGGGGTCCTCATACGCGAGCAGTACTTC.

The chain carries TRBV12-5 and TRBJ1-3; D not resolved. Germline V lookup: CDR1 LGHNT, CDR2 FRNRAP. V was shortened by 2 bases and J by 5 bases, with 4 bases between the two germline ends. The CDR3 spans 12 residues. CDR3 nucleotide sequence: TGTGCTAGTGGTTTGATAAGAAACACCATATATTTT. The encoded protein is CASGLIRNTIYF.

The chain joins TRBV10-3 to TRBJ2-1; the match to TRBD2 covers 10 bases. The germline gives CDR1 ENHRY, CDR2 SYGVKD. This CDR3 spans 13 amino acids. The J segment lost 10 bases and the V segment lost 3 bases, leaving 3 bases of the junction unmatched. The CDR3 here is CAISDTSGKEQFF. The CDR3 bases are TGTGCCATCAGTGATACTAGCGGGAAAGAGCAGTTCTTC.

This clone was counted a single time. CDR3 in amino acids: CASSSRTGELFF. The CDR3 DNA is TGTGCCAGCAGCTCGAGAACCGGGGAGCTGTTTTTT. This chain uses TRBV11-3 with TRBJ2-2; the D is unclear. This CDR3 contains 12 residues. The germline V and J ends were trimmed by 4 bases and 5 bases, with 5 bases remaining between them. Germline CDR1 is SGHNT and CDR2 is YENEEA.

The genes are TRBV7-9 and TRBJ1-2; maybe TRBD1 (6 bases). CDR1 SEHNR and CDR2 FQNEAQ come from the germline V gene (reference sequence). Trimming shortened V by 4 bases and J by 4 bases, and 13 bases separated the two germline ends. The CDR3 spans 14 residues. CDR3 protein: CASSSDRTGYGYTF. Here the CDR3 DNA reads TGTGCCAGCAGCTCCGACAGGACGGGCTATGGCTACACCTTC. The full variable domain, its missing parts supplied by reference TRBV7-9 and TRBJ1-2, is DTGVSQNPRHKITKRGQNVTFRCDPISEHNRLYWYRQTLGQGPEFLTYFQNEAQLEKSRLLSDRFSAERPKGSFSTLEIQRTEQGDSAMYLCASSSDRTGYGYTFGSGTRLTVV.

This sequence joins TRBV6-5 and TRBJ1-2; tentatively, D is TRBD1 (5 bases). Germline V gene sequence: CDR1 MNHEY, CDR2 SVGAGI. The length of the CDR3 is 15 residues. V dropped 1 base and J dropped 5 bases, with 14 bases sitting between them. Here the CDR3 DNA reads TGTGCCAGCAGTTACTTCCAGGGAGGGTGGTATGGCTACACCTTC. Translated, it gives CASSYFQGGWYGYTF.

The chain's CDR3 is CASSPDRRANTEAFF. The DNA for the CDR3 is TGTGCCAGCAGTCCCGACAGGCGCGCGAATACTGAAGCTTTCTTT. The rearrangement links TRBV6-5 to TRBJ1-1, with D possibly being TRBD1 (6 bases). V dropped 5 bases and J dropped 5 bases, with 18 bases sitting between them. Germline assignment: CDR1 MNHEY and CDR2 SVGAGI. The CDR3 has 15 residues.

The chain uses TRBV28 and TRBJ1-3, with 8 nucleotides matching TRBD1. CDR3 length: 14 amino acids. V trimming: 2 bases; J trimming: 4 bases; junction bases outside the gene matches: 1. The germline V gene encodes CDR1 MDHEN and CDR2 SYDVKM. The CDR3 loop is CASSLRTGGNTIYF. DNA of the CDR3: TGTGCCAGCAGTTTACGGACAGGGGGAAACACCATATATTTT. Variable domain in full (rest from reference TRBV28 and TRBJ1-3): DVKVTQSSRYLVKRTGEKVFLECVQDMDHENMFWYRQDPGLGLRLIYFSYDVKMKEKGDIPEGYSVSREKKERFSLILESASTNQTSMYLCASSLRTGGNTIYFGEGSWLTVV.

V is TRBV11-2 and J is TRBJ1-3; no clear D. Trimming stripped 4 bases from V and 4 bases from J, with 5 bases between. Per the germline V gene, CDR1 is SGHAT and CDR2 is FQNNGV. This CDR3 has 12 residues. The CDR3 sequence is CASSSLGNTIYF. The CDR3 DNA reads TGTGCCAGCAGCTCGTTAGGAAACACCATATATTTT.

The chain employs TRBV10-2 and TRBJ2-7; maybe TRBD2 (6 bases). Germline CDR1 is WSHSY and CDR2 is SAAADI. The V end was cut by 7 bases, the J end by 4 bases, with 14 bases between. The CDR3 runs to 13 residues. CDR3 sequence reads: CASKPGLVYEQYF. CDR3 in DNA: TGCGCCAGCAAGCCGGGACTTGTATACGAGCAGTACTTC.

V usage is TRBV6-1 and J usage is TRBJ2-7; D is possibly TRBD1 (6 bases). The V gene lost 3 bases and the J gene lost 1 base, with 13 bases spanning the gap. Germline CDR1 reads MNHNS; CDR2 reads SASEGT. This CDR3 spans 15 amino acids. In DNA, the CDR3 is TGTGCCAGCAGTGAGAGGACAGCCGAGTCCTACGAGCAGTACTTC. It translates to CASSERTAESYEQYF.

The gene calls are TRBV2 and TRBJ1-1; maybe TRBD1 (5 bases). CDR3 size: 16 residues. Germline V lookup: CDR1 SNHLY, CDR2 FYNNEI. V lost 0 bases, J lost 3 bases, and 14 bases lay in between. The CDR3 loop reads CASSEAFGALDTEAFF. The CDR3 DNA reads TGTGCCAGCAGTGAAGCGTTCGGGGCTCTCGACACTGAAGCTTTCTTT.

The chain employs TRBV9 and TRBJ1-4; D not certain. This CDR3 has 14 amino acids. CDR1 is SGDLS and CDR2 is YYNGEE in the germline V gene. Trimming removed 4 bases at V and 3 bases at J, with 10 bases between. The CDR3 DNA reads as TGTGCCAGCAGCATAGGGTTGGCTAATGAAAAACTGTTTTTT. Translated: CASSIGLANEKLFF.

The chain joins TRBV3-1 (or the pseudogene TRBV3-2) to TRBJ1-1; perhaps TRBD1 as D (5 bases). V lost 0 bases and J 7 bases, leaving 9 bases between the germline ends. The CDR3 covers 13 residues. Germline CDR1 is LGHDT and CDR2 is YNNKEL (reference sequence). CDR3 loop: CASSQEGRGEAFF. CDR3 bases: TGTGCCAGCAGCCAAGAGGGTAGGGGTGAAGCTTTCTTT.

Turning to this clone: Other DNA sequences in this specimen translate into the identical CDR3. The chain carries TRBV3-1 (or the pseudogene TRBV3-2) and TRBJ1-6; 7 bases fit TRBD1. J lost 7 bases, V lost 4 bases, and 7 bases had no gene match. The CDR3 runs to 15 residues. Per the germline V gene, CDR1 is LGHDT and CDR2 is YNNKEL (reference sequence). The CDR3 loop is CASSPWTGINSPLHF. The DNA of the CDR3 is TGTGCCAGCAGCCCTTGGACAGGTATAAATTCACCCCTCCACTTT.